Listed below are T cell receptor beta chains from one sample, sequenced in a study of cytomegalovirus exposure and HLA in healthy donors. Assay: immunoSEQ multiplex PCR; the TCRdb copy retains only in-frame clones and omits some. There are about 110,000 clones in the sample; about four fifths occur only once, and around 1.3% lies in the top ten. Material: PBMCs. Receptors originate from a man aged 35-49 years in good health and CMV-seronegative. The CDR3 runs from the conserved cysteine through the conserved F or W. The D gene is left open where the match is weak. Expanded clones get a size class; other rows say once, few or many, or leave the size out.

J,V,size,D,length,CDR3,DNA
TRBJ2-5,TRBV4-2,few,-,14,CASSSVAIQETQYF,TGTGCCAGCAGCAGTGTAGCGATACAAGAGACCCAGTACTTC
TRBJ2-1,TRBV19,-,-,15,CASMPLANPYNEQFF,TGTGCCAGCATGCCCCTAGCGAACCCCTACAATGAGCAGTTCTTC
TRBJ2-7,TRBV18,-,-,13,CASSPSGSYEQYF,TGTGCCAGCTCACCCTCAGGCTCCTACGAGCAGTACTTC
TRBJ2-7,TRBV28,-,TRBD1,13,CASSVTGGYEQYF,TGTGCCAGCAGTGTGACAGGGGGATACGAGCAGTACTTC
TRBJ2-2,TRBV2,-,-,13,CASRAASTGELFF,TGTGCCAGCAGAGCAGCGAGCACCGGGGAGCTGTTTTTT
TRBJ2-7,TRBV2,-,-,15,CASSEGAGGYYEQYF,TGTGCCAGCAGTGAAGGGGCAGGTGGCTACTACGAGCAGTACTTC
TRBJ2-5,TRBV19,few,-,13,CASSIGQGETQYF,TGTGCCAGTAGTATAGGGCAGGGCGAGACCCAGTACTTC
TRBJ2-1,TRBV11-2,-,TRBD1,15,CASSPGRGPYNEQFF,TGTGCCAGCAGCCCAGGCAGGGGGCCGTACAATGAGCAGTTCTTC
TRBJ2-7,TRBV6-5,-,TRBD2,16,CASSYSASGGLWEQYF,TGTGCCAGCAGTTACTCGGCTAGCGGGGGCCTCTGGGAGCAGTACTTC
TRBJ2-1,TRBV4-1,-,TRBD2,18,CASSQGPGGGWSYNEQFF,TGCGCCAGCAGCCAAGGCCCGGGGGGTGGCTGGTCCTACAATGAGCAGTTCTTC
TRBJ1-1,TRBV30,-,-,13,CAWNRDRPKEAFF,TGTGCCTGGAACCGCGACAGGCCTAAGGAAGCTTTCTTT
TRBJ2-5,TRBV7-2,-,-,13,CASSIQYQETQYF,TGTGCCAGCAGCATACAGTACCAAGAGACCCAGTACTTC
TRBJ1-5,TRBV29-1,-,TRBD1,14,CSVSDRGANQPQHF,TGCAGCGTTTCGGACAGGGGGGCGAATCAGCCCCAGCATTTT
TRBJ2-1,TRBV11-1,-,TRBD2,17,CASSLVGLAMSYNEQFF,TGTGCCAGCAGCTTAGTCGGACTAGCGATGTCCTACAATGAGCAGTTCTTC
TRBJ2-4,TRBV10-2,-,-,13,CASSGGGENIQYF,TGCGCCAGCAGTGGGGGGGGCGAAAACATTCAGTACTTC
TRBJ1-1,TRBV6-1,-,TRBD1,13,CASSDREWTEAFF,TGTGCCAGCAGCGACAGGGAGTGGACTGAAGCTTTCTTT
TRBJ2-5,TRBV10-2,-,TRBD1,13,CASRNRGSETQYF,TGCGCCAGCAGGAACAGGGGGAGTGAGACCCAGTACTTC
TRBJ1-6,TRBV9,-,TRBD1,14,CASSFGQGRSPLHF,TGTGCCAGCAGCTTTGGACAGGGCCGATCACCCCTCCACTTT
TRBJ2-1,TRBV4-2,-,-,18,CASSQKGQGRSSYNEQFF,TGTGCCAGCAGCCAAAAGGGCCAGGGGAGATCCTCCTACAATGAGCAGTTCTTC
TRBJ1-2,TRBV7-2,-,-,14,CASSLAEVGYGYTF,TGTGCCAGCAGCTTAGCGGAGGTCGGCTATGGCTACACCTTC
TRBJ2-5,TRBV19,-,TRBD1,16,CASSGGHRGLVGTQYF,TGTGCCAGTAGTGGTGGGCACAGGGGGCTGGTAGGGACCCAGTACTTC
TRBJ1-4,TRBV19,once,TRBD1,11,CASGQGEKLFF,TGTGCCAGTGGACAGGGTGAAAAACTGTTTTTT
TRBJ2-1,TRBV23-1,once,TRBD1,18,CASIHHRGSLPTYNEQFF,TGCGCCAGCATCCACCACAGGGGGTCCTTGCCTACCTACAATGAGCAGTTCTTC
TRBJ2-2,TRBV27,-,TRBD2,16,CASSPYPRTSIGELFF,TGTGCCAGCAGTCCTTATCCCCGGACTAGCATCGGGGAGCTGTTTTTT
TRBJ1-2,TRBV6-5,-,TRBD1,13,CASSKDRVGGYTF,TGTGCCAGCAGTAAGGACAGGGTGGGTGGCTACACCTTC
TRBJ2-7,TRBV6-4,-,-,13,CASSVVTGYEQYF,TGTGCCAGCAGTGTCGTGACAGGCTACGAGCAGTACTTC
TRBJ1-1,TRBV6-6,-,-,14,CASSYPTANTEAFF,TGTGCCAGCAGTTACCCTACAGCGAACACTGAAGCTTTCTTT
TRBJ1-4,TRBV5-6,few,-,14,CASSRDGLREKLFF,TGTGCCAGCAGCCGGGACGGACTACGGGAAAAACTGTTTTTT
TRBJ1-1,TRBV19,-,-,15,CASSPREGLGREAFF,TGTGCCAGTAGTCCCCGGGAGGGATTGGGTCGTGAAGCTTTCTTT
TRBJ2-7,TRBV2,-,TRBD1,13,CASRARDRVEQYF,TGTGCCAGCAGGGCCAGGGACAGGGTCGAGCAGTACTTC
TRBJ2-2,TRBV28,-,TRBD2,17,CASSFFSSGALTGELFF,TGTGCCAGCAGTTTTTTCTCTAGCGGGGCTCTCACCGGGGAGCTGTTTTTT
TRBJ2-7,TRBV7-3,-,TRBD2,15,CASSLTGGGYYEQYF,TGTGCCAGCAGCTTAACGGGCGGGGGGTACTACGAGCAGTACTTC
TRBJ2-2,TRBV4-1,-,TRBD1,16,CASSQRGTGEAGELFF,TGCGCCAGCAGCCAGAGGGGGACAGGGGAGGCCGGGGAGCTGTTTTTT
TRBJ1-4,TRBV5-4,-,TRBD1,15,CASSGGTAQNEKLFF,TGTGCCAGCAGCGGAGGGACAGCACAAAATGAAAAACTGTTTTTT
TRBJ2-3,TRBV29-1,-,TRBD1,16,CSVQQTGTGGADTQYF,TGCAGCGTTCAACAAACCGGGACAGGGGGAGCAGATACGCAGTATTTT
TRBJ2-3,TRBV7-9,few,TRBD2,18,CASRSGTSGGRSTDTQYF,TGTGCCAGCAGGTCCGGGACTAGCGGGGGGCGTAGCACAGATACGCAGTATTTT
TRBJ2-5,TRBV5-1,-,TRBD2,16,CASSTGGLAGQETQYF,TGCGCCAGCAGCACTGGAGGCCTAGCGGGACAAGAGACCCAGTACTTC
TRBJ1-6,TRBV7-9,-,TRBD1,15,CASSSGQGYNSPLHF,TGTGCCAGCAGCTCAGGACAGGGCTATAATTCACCCCTCCACTTT
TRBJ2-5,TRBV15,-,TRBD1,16,CATSRDAGQGQETQYF,TGTGCCACCAGCAGAGATGCGGGACAGGGCCAAGAGACCCAGTACTTC
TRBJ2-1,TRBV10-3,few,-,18,CAISESLTFSGPYNEQFF,TGTGCCATCAGTGAGTCCTTGACTTTCTCTGGCCCCTACAATGAGCAGTTCTTC
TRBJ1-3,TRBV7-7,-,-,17,CASSFVRVENSGNTIYF,TGTGCTAGCAGCTTCGTCCGGGTGGAAAACTCTGGAAACACCATATATTTT
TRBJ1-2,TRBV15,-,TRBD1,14,CATSRVGTGYGYTF,TGTGCCACCAGCAGAGTTGGGACAGGCTATGGCTACACCTTC
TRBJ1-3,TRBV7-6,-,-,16,CASSLAPGFSGNTIYF,TGTGCCAGCAGCTTAGCGCCGGGATTCTCTGGAAACACCATATATTTT
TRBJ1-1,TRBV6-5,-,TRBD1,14,CASRLQGARTEAFF,TGTGCCAGCAGGCTACAGGGGGCTAGGACTGAAGCTTTCTTT
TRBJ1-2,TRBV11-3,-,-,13,CASSQGQSTRYTF,TGTGCCAGCAGCCAAGGACAGTCTACTCGCTACACCTTC
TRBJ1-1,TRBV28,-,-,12,CASSPGNTEAFF,TGTGCCAGCAGCCCAGGGAACACTGAAGCTTTCTTT
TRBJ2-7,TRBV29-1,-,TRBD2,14,CSVELAGAPYEQYF,TGCAGCGTTGAACTAGCGGGAGCCCCCTACGAGCAGTACTTC
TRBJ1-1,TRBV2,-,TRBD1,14,CASRDRGPGTEAFF,TGTGCCAGCAGAGACAGGGGCCCAGGAACTGAAGCTTTCTTT
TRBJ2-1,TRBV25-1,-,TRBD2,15,CASSDTSGSYNEQFF,TGTGCCAGCAGTGACACTAGCGGCTCCTACAATGAGCAGTTCTTC
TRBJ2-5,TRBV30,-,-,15,CAWSQSGLLQETQYF,TGTGCCTGGAGCCAATCGGGACTGCTACAAGAGACCCAGTACTTC
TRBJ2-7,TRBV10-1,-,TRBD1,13,CASSGQGAYEQYF,TGCGCCAGCAGTGGACAGGGGGCCTACGAGCAGTACTTC
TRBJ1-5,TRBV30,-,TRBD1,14,CAWDRALPNQPQHF,TGTGCCTGGGACAGGGCGCTACCCAATCAGCCCCAGCATTTT
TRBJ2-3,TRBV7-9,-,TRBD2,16,CASSSGPGLATDTQYF,TGTGCCAGCAGCTCAGGTCCGGGACTAGCGACAGATACGCAGTATTTT